This T cell receptor beta chain was identified in a study of graft-versus-host responses after intestinal transplantation. Study summary: Recipients had transplants, and these were multivisceral, liver-intestinal, or isolated intestinal. Following induction with anti-thymocyte globulin, all recipients were given tacrolimus and steroids for three to four years.

Repertoires were generated with immunoSEQ multiplex PCR, while TCRdb's copy carries only in-frame clones and drops some. Altogether about 100,000 clones are present, about 90% being singletons, with the ten largest covering over 0.8%. Notes on this clone: What it recognizes is unknown.

Study-wide results and caveats: The study associated peak circulating GvH clone levels with early post-transplant HvG declines. Recipient marrow held GvH clones, some first seen in ileum or blood.

J gave up 3 bases and V 0 bases, and 8 bases lay outside the gene matches. Germline assignment: CDR1 MGHRA and CDR2 YSYEKL. The CDR3 spans 16 residues. The rearrangement joins TRBV4-1 to TRBJ2-7, with 7 nucleotides matching TRBD1. The sequencing here drew on unstimulated CD4+ T cells sorted from spleen or lymph node cells, taken before intestinal transplant. The receptor's source is a human donor who received an intestinal transplant. Here the CDR3 DNA reads TGCGCCAGCAGCCAAGAACCGGCCGGGACAGACTACGAGCAGTACTTC. The encoded protein is CASSQEPAGTDYEQYF.